The rows below give T cell receptor beta chains drawn from one sample of a study of blood T cell repertoires in COVID-19. Sequenced by immunoSEQ multiplex PCR; TCRdb stores in-frame clones only, minus some. The sample carries about 180,000 clones, around 85% recorded once. Sequencing was performed on peripheral blood. Receptors originate from a human donor with active or convalescent COVID-19. The donor label of this sample is uncertain. Both conserved end residues are part of each CDR3. A D gene is named only where the DNA matches it firmly. Clone size is stated in some rows and not others, as once, few, many or a class when expanded.

clone_size	v_call	j_call	d_call	cdr3_aa	cdr3_nt
once	TRBV6-1	TRBJ2-1	.	CASDFGGNEQFF	TGTGCCAGCGACTTTGGGGGGAATGAGCAGTTCTTC
.	TRBV7-2	TRBJ2-5	TRBD2	CASRVAGGRETQYF	TGTGCCAGCAGGGTAGCGGGGGGTAGGGAGACCCAGTACTTC
.	TRBV6-1	TRBJ2-7	.	CASSERRQNYYEQYF	TGTGCCAGCAGTGAGAGGAGACAGAATTACTACGAGCAGTACTTC
.	TRBV6-5	TRBJ2-7	.	CASITGSYEQYF	TGTGCCAGCATTACAGGTTCCTACGAGCAGTACTTC
.	TRBV5-1	TRBJ2-5	.	CASSSGVGQQETQYF	TGCGCCAGCAGCTCTGGAGTCGGCCAGCAAGAGACCCAGTACTTC
.	TRBV24-1	TRBJ2-1	TRBD2	CATSDPSSAGGPENEQFF	TGTGCCACCAGTGATCCCTCCTCTGCGGGGGGGCCCGAGAATGAGCAGTTCTTC
once	TRBV7-9	TRBJ1-2	.	CASSHRVNYGYTF	TGTGCCAGCAGCCATCGGGTAAACTATGGCTACACCTTC
.	TRBV6-5	TRBJ2-7	TRBD2	CASTVRLAAYEQYF	TGTGCCAGCACCGTTCGACTAGCGGCCTACGAGCAGTACTTC
once	TRBV11-2	TRBJ2-1	TRBD2	CASSLDPAGGTNEQFF	TGTGCCAGCAGCTTAGATCCAGCGGGAGGCACCAATGAGCAGTTCTTC
.	TRBV7-3	TRBJ2-1	.	CASSQTNTMLNEQFF	TGTGCCAGCAGCCAAACGAATACTATGCTCAATGAGCAGTTCTTC
.	TRBV5-1	TRBJ2-5	TRBD1	CASSSGQGASRDQYF	TGCGCCAGCAGCTCTGGACAGGGGGCCAGTAGGGACCAGTACTTC
.	TRBV9	TRBJ1-1	.	CASSVEPGQGRSNTEAFF	TGTGCCAGCAGCGTAGAACCCGGGCAGGGGAGATCCAACACTGAAGCTTTCTTT
.	TRBV5-1	TRBJ2-7	.	CASSEPGLGYEQYF	TGCGCCAGCAGCGAACCAGGGTTGGGCTACGAGCAGTACTTC
.	TRBV28	TRBJ1-6	.	CASGQTDYNSPLHF	TGTGCCAGCGGACAGACAGATTATAATTCACCCCTCCACTTT
.	TRBV14	TRBJ2-1	.	CASSQASGWSYNEQFF	TGTGCCAGCAGCCAAGCTTCGGGATGGTCCTACAATGAGCAGTTCTTC
.	TRBV7-2	TRBJ2-2	.	CASSLGSGGELFF	TGTGCCAGCAGCTTGGGTTCAGGTGGGGAGCTGTTTTTT
.	TRBV28	TRBJ2-1	.	CASSLWSEQFF	TGTGCCAGCAGTTTATGGTCGGAGCAGTTCTTC
few	TRBV20-1	TRBJ1-5	TRBD1	CSASRTGGPNQPQHF	TGCAGTGCTAGTCGTACAGGGGGCCCTAATCAGCCCCAGCATTTT
.	TRBV11-3	TRBJ2-3	TRBD2	CASSFGLEMSDTQYF	TGTGCCAGCAGCTTTGGACTAGAGATGTCTGATACGCAGTATTTT
once	TRBV5-1	TRBJ2-7	TRBD1	CASSLATGTGPYEQYF	TGCGCCAGCAGCTTGGCCACGGGGACAGGACCTTACGAGCAGTACTTC
.	TRBV9	TRBJ2-3	.	CASSVEGGDSSDTQYF	TGTGCCAGCAGCGTAGAAGGCGGGGATAGTTCAGATACGCAGTATTTT
.	TRBV10-3	TRBJ2-5	TRBD2	CAIRPGASGGQETQYF	TGTGCCATCAGGCCTGGGGCTAGCGGGGGGCAAGAGACCCAGTACTTC
.	TRBV7-6	TRBJ2-1	TRBD2	CASSLAYPAGGPNNEQFF	TGTGCCAGCAGCTTAGCCTATCCAGCGGGGGGGCCCAACAATGAGCAGTTCTTC
.	TRBV18	TRBJ1-2	.	CASSTNRLSNYGYTF	TGTGCCAGCTCAACAAACAGGCTTTCTAACTATGGCTACACCTTC
.	TRBV10-3	TRBJ2-5	TRBD2	CATGRGQGVRLAGGETQYF	TGTGCCACCGGGAGAGGACAGGGGGTGAGACTAGCGGGAGGGGAGACCCAGTACTTC
.	TRBV19	TRBJ2-3	.	CASKLSWPTDTQYF	TGTGCCAGTAAATTGTCCTGGCCCACAGATACGCAGTATTTT
.	TRBV30	TRBJ2-1	TRBD2	CAWSVSSGTYNEQFF	TGTGCCTGGAGTGTCTCTAGCGGGACGTACAATGAGCAGTTCTTC
.	TRBV4-1	TRBJ2-3	TRBD2	CASSQSAVGGGRDTQYF	TGCGCCAGCAGCCAGTCGGCGGTTGGCGGGGGGCGGGATACGCAGTATTTT
.	TRBV6-5	TRBJ1-3	.	CAAGNSGNTIYF	TGTGCCGCCGGGAATTCCGGAAACACCATATATTTT
.	TRBV11-1	TRBJ1-2	TRBD1	CASSFAGTGAVGGYTF	TGTGCCAGCAGCTTTGCCGGGACAGGGGCCGTGGGTGGCTACACCTTC
few	TRBV27	TRBJ2-2	TRBD2	CASSDGLETNGELFF	TGTGCCAGCAGTGATGGACTAGAGACAAACGGGGAGCTGTTTTTT
.	TRBV11-3	TRBJ1-4	.	CASSSGLNEKLFF	TGTGCCAGCAGCTCCGGACTCAATGAAAAACTGTTTTTT
.	TRBV18	TRBJ1-5	.	CASSPQGGGQPQHF	TGTGCCAGCTCACCACAGGGGGGGGGTCAGCCCCAGCATTTT
.	TRBV24-1	TRBJ2-3	TRBD2	CATSSGSTDTQYF	TGTGCCACTTCTAGCGGCAGCACAGATACGCAGTATTTT
.	TRBV10-1	TRBJ2-3	TRBD1	CASRTGTGIVTDTQYF	TGCGCCAGCAGGACCGGGACAGGGATTGTCACAGATACGCAGTATTTT
.	TRBV10-3	TRBJ2-7	TRBD1	CAISARQGGEQYF	TGTGCCATCAGTGCTCGACAGGGCGGAGAGCAGTACTTC
once	TRBV7-2	TRBJ1-2	.	CASSSARTIYGYTF	TGTGCCAGCAGCTCGGCCCGGACTATCTATGGCTACACCTTC
.	TRBV20-1	TRBJ1-1	TRBD1	CSAGQDTEAFF	TGCAGTGCCGGACAGGACACTGAAGCTTTCTTT
.	TRBV21-1	TRBJ2-1	.	CASSKEALRVYNEQFF	TGTGCCAGCAGCAAAGAAGCGCTCCGGGTCTACAATGAGCAGTTCTTC
few	TRBV7-6	TRBJ1-2	TRBD1	CASSFQGDYGYTF	TGTGCCAGCAGCTTCCAGGGGGACTATGGCTACACCTTC
.	TRBV12-2	TRBJ1-5	.	CASPLDRTNQGNQPQHF	TGTGCAAGCCCTCTGGACAGGACCAACCAAGGGAATCAGCCCCAGCATTTT
once	TRBV5-1	TRBJ2-5	TRBD1	CASSSRGPIGETQYF	TGCGCCAGCAGCTCGAGGGGGCCAATCGGGGAGACCCAGTACTTC
.	TRBV5-5	TRBJ1-1	.	CASSFGRAMFPEAFF	TGTGCCAGCAGCTTCGGCAGGGCGATGTTCCCTGAAGCTTTCTTT
.	TRBV3-1/TRBV3-2	TRBJ1-6	TRBD1	CASSYGTGSSPLHF	TGTGCCAGCAGCTACGGGACAGGGAGTTCACCCCTCCACTTT
.	TRBV9	TRBJ2-3	TRBD2	CASSVVASGHTDTQYF	TGTGCCAGCAGCGTAGTGGCTAGCGGGCACACAGATACGCAGTATTTT
.	TRBV6-1	TRBJ1-5	.	CASSEAQAQPQHF	TGTGCCAGCAGTGAGGCCCAGGCTCAGCCCCAGCATTTT
.	TRBV6-6	TRBJ2-3	TRBD2	CASSYGLAGTDTQYF	TGTGCCAGCAGTTACGGACTAGCGGGCACAGATACGCAGTATTTT
few	TRBV5-1	TRBJ2-2	.	CASSLAAGANTGELFF	TGCGCCAGCAGCTTGGCGGCAGGGGCGAACACCGGGGAGCTGTTTTTT
.	TRBV4-1	TRBJ2-1	.	CASSQEFQASEQFF	TGCGCCAGCAGCCAAGAATTTCAAGCTAGTGAGCAGTTCTTC
.	TRBV18	TRBJ2-3	TRBD2	CASSPLAGASTDTQYF	TGTGCCAGCTCACCACTAGCGGGGGCTAGCACAGATACGCAGTATTTT
.	TRBV10-3	TRBJ1-2	.	CAISDGLAGYGYTF	TGTGCCATCAGTGACGGACTGGCCGGCTATGGCTACACCTTC
.	TRBV30	TRBJ1-6	.	CAWSILGVPSPLHF	TGTGCCTGGAGTATCCTGGGAGTACCTTCACCCCTCCACTTT
few	TRBV5-1	TRBJ2-1	TRBD2	CASSLEAGGNEQFF	TGCGCCAGCAGCTTGGAAGCGGGAGGGAATGAGCAGTTCTTC
once	TRBV2	TRBJ2-1	TRBD2	CASSASGGAGNEQFF	TGTGCCAGCAGCGCCAGCGGGGGGGCCGGCAATGAGCAGTTCTTC
.	TRBV7-9	TRBJ2-7	TRBD1	CASSFNAGTGSHEQYF	TGTGCCAGCAGCTTCAATGCCGGGACAGGGTCCCACGAGCAGTACTTC
.	TRBV6-5	TRBJ2-5	TRBD1	CASSYGTGQGETQYF	TGTGCCAGCAGCTACGGGACAGGCCAGGGGGAGACCCAGTACTTC